These 30 T cell receptor beta chains were all obtained from the same sample, sequenced in a study of shared clonotypes between healthy human individuals. Clones were read by immunoSEQ multiplex PCR, and TCRdb kept only the in-frame ones, dropping some. The sample has 500,000 to 650,000 clones; roughly 79% are singletons. What was sequenced was PBMCs. The source is a woman in her 40s in good health. Some clones in this sample may be carry-over from other donors' samples.

This chain uses TRBV9 with TRBJ2-1; D remains ambiguous. Trimming took off 2 bases at V and 1 base at J, with 10 bases between the two ends. Germline V gene sequence: CDR1 SGDLS, CDR2 YYNGEE. This CDR3 has 15 amino acids. CDR3 amino acids: CASSVGVPSYNEQFF. The CDR3, as DNA: TGTGCCAGCAGCGTTGGTGTACCGTCCTACAATGAGCAGTTCTTC.

This chain joins TRBV28 and TRBJ2-5; the match to TRBD2 covers 7 bases. V lost 5 bases, J lost 5 bases, and 11 bases stayed unmatched. This CDR3 comprises 15 residues. Germline assignment: CDR1 MDHEN and CDR2 SYDVKM. CDR3 bases: TGTGCCAGCAGTATCCTCCTGGGGGGAGGGGAGACCCAGTACTTC. Translated: CASSILLGGGETQYF.

This chain joins TRBV5-1 and TRBJ1-5; 7 positions agree with TRBD1. CDR3 length: 15 residues. V was clipped by 4 bases and J by 8 bases; unmatched bases: 12. The germline V gene has CDR1 SGHRS and CDR2 YFSETQ. CDR3 protein: CASSPTGDLLEPQHF. CDR3 sequence (DNA): TGCGCCAGCAGCCCAACAGGGGATTTGTTGGAGCCCCAGCATTTT.

This clone showed up just a few times. The V and J genes are TRBV12-5 and TRBJ1-5; D call uncertain. This CDR3 has 13 amino acids. Germline V lookup: CDR1 LGHNT, CDR2 FRNRAP. Trimming cost V 2 bases and J 4 bases, with 6 bases left between them. The CDR3, as DNA: TGTGCTAGTGGTTTGACGGGAAATCAGCCCCAGCATTTT. Protein sequence: CASGLTGNQPQHF. Using reference TRBV12-5 and TRBJ1-5 for the parts outside the CDR3, the full variable domain is DARVTQTPRHKVTEMGQEVTMRCQPILGHNTVFWYRQTMMQGLELLAYFRNRAPLDDSGMPKDRFSAEMPDATLATLKIQPSEPRDSAVYFCASGLTGNQPQHFGDGTRLSIL.

V usage is TRBV5-5 and J usage is TRBJ1-5; D ambiguous. The ends were cut back, 2 bases at V and 3 bases at J, with 6 bases in the middle. The CDR3 loop spans 13 amino acids. Germline assignment: CDR1 SGHKS and CDR2 YYEKEE (reference sequence). The CDR3 loop reads CASSFGINQPQHF. The CDR3 coding sequence is TGTGCCAGCAGCTTTGGTATCAATCAGCCCCAGCATTTT. Combining the CDR3 with reference TRBV5-5 and TRBJ1-5 gives the whole variable domain DAGVTQSPTHLIKTRGQQVTLRCSPISGHKSVSWYQQVLGQGPQFIFQYYEKEERGRGNFPDRFSARQFPNYSSELNVNALLLGDSALYLCASSFGINQPQHFGDGTRLSIL.

The rearrangement uses TRBV7-9 and TRBJ2-2, with TRBD2 identical over 7 bases. V was clipped by 8 bases and J by 5 bases; unmatched bases: 5. CDR1 is SEHNR and CDR2 is FQNEAQ in the germline V gene (reference sequence). CDR3 length: 13 amino acids. CDR3 DNA: TGTGCCAGCTTAACAGCGGGAACCGGGGAGCTGTTTTTT. This codes for CASLTAGTGELFF.

V gene TRBV27 combines with J gene TRBJ2-7; 12 bases map to TRBD2. V shed 6 bases, J shed 5 bases, and the junction held 11 bases outside the gene matches. The CDR3 covers 16 residues. The germline V gene has CDR1 MNHEY and CDR2 SMNVEV (reference sequence). This chain's CDR3 is CASRPRLAGDRDEQYF. The DNA for the CDR3 is TGTGCCAGCAGACCAAGACTAGCGGGAGATCGCGACGAGCAGTACTTC.

This chain uses TRBV7-3 with TRBJ2-2; 13 bases are shared with TRBD2. This CDR3 has 19 amino acids. The junction had 6 bases not matched to a gene; V was cut back by 2 bases and J by 0 bases. Germline CDR1 SGHTA, CDR2 FQGTGA. CDR3 loop: CASSLPLTSGRANTGELFF. CDR3 bases: TGTGCCAGCAGCTTACCTCTTACTAGCGGGAGGGCGAACACCGGGGAGCTGTTTTTT.

The chain combines TRBV7-2 with TRBJ2-7, with 7 bases aligning to TRBD2. The length of the CDR3 is 16 residues. The trim removed 2 bases at V and 2 bases at J, leaving 9 bases unmatched. Per germline, CDR1 SGHTA and CDR2 FQGNSA. The CDR3 region has the DNA TGTGCCAGCAGCTTACGAGCGGGACGGTCTACCTACGAGCAGTACTTC. Residues: CASSLRAGRSTYEQYF.

The chain has TRBV2 and TRBJ2-5; maybe TRBD2 (6 bases). The DNA end lines up better with TRBJ2-7; the J call may be wrong. The germline CDR1 and CDR2 sequences are SNHLY and FYNNEI. The length of the CDR3 is 14 residues. CDR3 nucleotides: TGTGCCAGCAGTATGACGGGGGAGGCCTACGAGCAGTACTTC. Amino acid sequence: CASSMTGEAYEQYF.

In its sample, this clone was seen once. This rearrangement joins TRBV7-9 to TRBJ1-1; D is unresolved. From germline, CDR1 is SEHNR and CDR2 FQNEAQ (reference sequence). Trimming left V 6 bases short and J 1 base short, with 9 bases between. There are 13 residues in the CDR3. CDR3 amino acids: CASRRTENTEAFF. DNA of the CDR3: TGTGCCAGCAGACGTACAGAGAACACTGAAGCTTTCTTT.

As regards this clone: The sample contains more than one DNA sequence encoding this CDR3. This chain joins TRBV19 and TRBJ2-3; D remains ambiguous. V dropped 5 bases and J dropped 3 bases, with 3 bases sitting between them. The CDR3 contains 11 residues. Germline CDR1 is LNHDA and CDR2 is SQIVND (reference sequence). The CDR3: CASSLTDTQYF. CDR3 bases: TGTGCCAGTAGTTTGACAGATACGCAGTATTTT.

The chain carries TRBV18 and TRBJ2-5; the D gene is possibly TRBD1 (5 bases). This CDR3 contains 14 residues. With 2 bases removed from V and 5 bases from J, the gap between germline ends came to 12 bases. Germline V gives CDR1 KGHSH, CDR2 LQKENI. The CDR3 nucleotides are TGTGCCAGCTCACCATCGCCCAGGGTGGAGACCCAGTACTTC. Its translation: CASSPSPRVETQYF.

The chain links TRBV5-1 to TRBJ2-5, with 7 bases matching TRBD2. V gave up 9 bases and J gave up 2 bases; unmatched junction bases: 7. Looked up from germline, CDR1 is SGHRS and CDR2 is YFSETQ. The CDR3 totals 13 residues. The CDR3 DNA sequence: TGCGCCACCTCTAGCGGAACACAAGAGACCCAGTACTTC. Amino acid sequence: CATSSGTQETQYF.

The chain uses TRBV28 and TRBJ2-3; D is ambiguous. This CDR3 has 13 residues. V lost 7 bases and J lost 6, with 14 bases in between. Germline CDR1 is MDHEN and CDR2 is SYDVKM. The CDR3 DNA reads as TGTGCCAGCACCCCTAGGGCTCTTGATACGCAGTATTTT. Protein sequence: CASTPRALDTQYF.

The V gene is TRBV28, the J gene TRBJ2-3; maybe TRBD2 (6 bases). Trimming pared 8 bases from V and 1 base from J, leaving 16 bases between. Germline-derived CDR1 and CDR2 are MDHEN and SYDVKM. This CDR3 contains 15 residues. The CDR3 loop reads CASGTLADGTDTQYF. The CDR3, as DNA: TGTGCCAGCGGGACCTTAGCGGATGGCACAGATACGCAGTATTTT.

This clone was counted a few times. The chain employs TRBV6-5 and TRBJ2-7; 9 nucleotides align to TRBD1. J was trimmed by 0 bases and V by 2 bases; bases with no gene match: 2. CDR1 and CDR2 (germline): MNHEY, SVGAGI. The CDR3 consists of 15 residues. For the CDR3, the DNA is TGTGCCAGCAGTTACCGACAGGGGGGCTCCTACGAGCAGTACTTC. Protein sequence: CASSYRQGGSYEQYF.

V gene TRBV7-9 combines with J gene TRBJ2-7, with 10 bases lining up with TRBD2. This CDR3 is built from 16 residues. Looked up from germline, CDR1 is SEHNR and CDR2 is FQNEAQ (reference sequence). Trimming took 5 bases from V and 5 from J; bases not matched to a gene: 12. The CDR3 is CASSPRSSGRGDEQYF. DNA for the CDR3: TGTGCCAGCAGCCCAAGGTCTAGCGGGAGAGGCGACGAGCAGTACTTC.

This sequence joins TRBV6-1 and TRBJ1-5, with a tentative D call TRBD1 (5 bases). Germline V gene sequence: CDR1 MNHNS, CDR2 SASEGT. The CDR3 is 15 residues long. The V end lost 4 bases, the J end lost 5 bases, and 15 bases lay between the germline ends. CDR3 coding DNA: TGTGCCAGCAGTGGAGGCGGGCCGGGGGATCAGCCCCAGCATTTT. This codes for CASSGGGPGDQPQHF.

This sequence joins TRBV9 and TRBJ2-3; 10 nucleotides line up with TRBD2. J gave up 5 bases and V 3 bases, and 9 bases lay outside the gene matches. The CDR3 is 16 amino acids. Germline V gene lookup returns CDR1 SGDLS and CDR2 YYNGEE. CDR3 sequence: CASSALIAGGRDTQYF. The CDR3 DNA reads TGTGCCAGCAGCGCCCTCATAGCGGGGGGCAGAGATACGCAGTATTTT.

Details on this clone: In the same sample, other DNA sequences code for this CDR3. The genes are TRBV7-2 and TRBJ2-1; TRBD1 matches 8 bases. The germline V gene encodes CDR1 SGHTA and CDR2 FQGNSA. The CDR3 extends over 15 amino acids. Trimming took 1 base from V and 1 from J; bases not matched to a gene: 0. The CDR3 DNA reads as TGTGCCAGCAGCTTAGACAGGGGGTCCTACAATGAGCAGTTCTTC. Its translation: CASSLDRGSYNEQFF.

The rearrangement joins TRBV5-1 to TRBJ2-5; 13 nucleotides agree with TRBD2. The CDR3 extends over 15 amino acids. In germline, CDR1 is SGHRS, CDR2 YFSETQ. The V segment lost 6 bases and the J segment 2 bases; nucleotides outside the gene matches: 4. CDR3 sequence reads: CASTTSGRTQETQYF. CDR3 DNA sequence: TGCGCCAGCACGACTAGCGGGAGGACTCAAGAGACCCAGTACTTC.

The chain has TRBV6-5 and TRBJ2-3, with TRBD2 identical over 7 bases. Germline CDR1 reads MNHEY; CDR2 reads SVGAGI. With V trimmed by 2 bases and J by 3 bases, 8 bases remained unmatched. This CDR3 comprises 16 residues. CDR3 residues: CASSYGGGLVTDTQYF. CDR3 DNA: TGTGCCAGCAGTTACGGCGGTGGACTAGTTACAGATACGCAGTATTTT.

The chain combines TRBV2 with TRBJ2-3, with 12 bases fitting TRBD2. This CDR3 comprises 15 residues. Losses at the gene ends were 6 bases for V and 3 bases for J; bases not matched to a gene: 4. The V gene's germline CDR1 is SNHLY and CDR2 FYNNEI. As DNA, the CDR3 is TGTGCCAGCAGCGAACTAGCGGGAGGAACAGATACGCAGTATTTT. It codes for CASSELAGGTDTQYF. The complete variable domain, with remaining parts taken from reference TRBV2 and TRBJ2-3, reads EPEVTQTPSHQVTQMGQEVILRCVPISNHLYFYWYRQILGQKVEFLVSFYNNEISEKSEIFDDQFSVERPDGSNFTLKIRSTKLEDSAMYFCASSELAGGTDTQYFGPGTRLTVL.

The chain's CDR3 is CASSQDLGLEQYF. DNA of the CDR3: TGCGCCAGCAGCCAAGATTTGGGTCTCGAGCAGTACTTC. The chain uses TRBV4-3 and TRBJ2-7; D gene unclear. CDR3 size: 13 residues. V lost 0 bases to trimming and J lost 6 bases, with 9 bases between them. CDR1 and CDR2 (germline): LGHNA, YSLEER.

Only a few counts were recorded for this clone. The J gene is TRBJ1-3, the V gene TRBV7-9, with D uncertain. V lost 4 bases and J 4 bases, leaving 20 bases between the germline ends. Germline V gene lookup returns CDR1 SEHNR and CDR2 FQNEAQ (reference sequence). The CDR3 totals 17 residues. This CDR3 is CASSSPSSPAAGNTIYF. The CDR3 nucleotides read TGTGCCAGCAGCTCCCCTTCCTCCCCGGCGGCAGGAAACACCATATATTTT.

The rearrangement uses TRBV15 and TRBJ2-7; 7 positions match TRBD2. The CDR3 totals 14 residues. J lost 2 bases, V lost 4 bases, and 5 bases had no gene match. Germline V gene data show CDR1 as LNHNV and CDR2 as YYDKDF (reference sequence). The CDR3: CATSKGLSTYEQYF. CDR3 nucleotide sequence: TGTGCCACCAGCAAGGGACTATCTACCTACGAGCAGTACTTC.

V and J are TRBV30 and TRBJ1-2; TRBD1 matches 7 bases. V gave up 0 bases and J gave up 2 bases; unmatched junction bases: 3. Germline lookup yields CDR1 GTSNPN and CDR2 SVGIG (reference sequence). The CDR3 covers 14 residues. CDR3 amino acids: CAWSVPGQNYGYTF. DNA for the CDR3: TGTGCCTGGAGTGTACCGGGACAGAACTATGGCTACACCTTC.

The table lists this clone with a count of one. The rearrangement joins TRBV30 to TRBJ1-3, with TRBD1 matching over 8 bases. This CDR3 region has 15 residues. V shed 3 bases and J 0 bases; nucleotides not matched to a gene: 4. CDR1 is GTSNPN, CDR2 SVGIG, per germline (reference sequence). CDR3 sequence (DNA): TGTGCCTGGAGGAGGGGGACAGGCTCTGGAAACACCATATATTTT. It translates to CAWRRGTGSGNTIYF.

The chain is built from TRBV7-9 and TRBJ2-1; tentative D call: TRBD1 (5 bases). The germline V and J ends were trimmed by 2 bases and 6 bases, with 26 bases remaining between them. CDR3 length: 19 amino acids. Germline V gene sequence: CDR1 SEHNR, CDR2 FQNEAQ (reference sequence). The CDR3 DNA is TGTGCCAGCAGCTTATTAGGCGGCAGGGTGATTGGGGCTCGCAATGAGCAGTTCTTC. Its protein product is CASSLLGGRVIGARNEQFF.